This T cell receptor (beta chain) derives from a study of CD8 T cells in ankylosing spondylitis. TCRdb reanalysed the 5' RACE reads using MiXCR and keeps one entry per CDR3 protein. Here the sample spans around 150,000 distinct CDR3 sequences, under 14% being singletons. General study points: Before this, some motif variants had been reported in reactive arthritis synovial fluid and blood. Enrichment of disease-linked clones was reportedly significant in matched ankylosing spondylitis synovial fluid.

In this sample, this clonotype turned up many times. What it binds is unknown. The origin of this receptor is a male donor with ankylosing spondylitis or in good health (not recorded which). The sequenced sample consisted of blood, either unsorted or a sorted T cell fraction (not recorded which).

The CDR3: CSATQVSYGYTF. CDR3 DNA: TGCAGTGCTACACAGGTTTCCTATGGCTACACCTTC. The chain employs TRBV20-1 and TRBJ1-2; possibly TRBD1 for D (5 bases). Per germline, CDR1 DFQATT and CDR2 SNEGSKA (reference sequence). CDR3 length: 12 residues. V lost 4 bases and J 4 bases, leaving 10 bases between the germline ends.